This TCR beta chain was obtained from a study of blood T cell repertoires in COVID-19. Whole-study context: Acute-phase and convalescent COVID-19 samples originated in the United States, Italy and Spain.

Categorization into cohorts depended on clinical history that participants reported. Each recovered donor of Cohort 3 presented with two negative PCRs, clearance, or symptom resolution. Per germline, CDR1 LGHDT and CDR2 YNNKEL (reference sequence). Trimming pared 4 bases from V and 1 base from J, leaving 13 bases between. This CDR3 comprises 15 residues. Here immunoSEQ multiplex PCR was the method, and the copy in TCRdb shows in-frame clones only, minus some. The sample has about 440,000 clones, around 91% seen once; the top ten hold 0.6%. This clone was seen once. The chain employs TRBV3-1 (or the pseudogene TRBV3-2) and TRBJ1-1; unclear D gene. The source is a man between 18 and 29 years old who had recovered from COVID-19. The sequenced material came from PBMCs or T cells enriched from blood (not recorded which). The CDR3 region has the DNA TGTGCCAGCAGCCGCGTCCACCGTGAGAACACTGAAGCTTTCTTT. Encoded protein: CASSRVHRENTEAFF.